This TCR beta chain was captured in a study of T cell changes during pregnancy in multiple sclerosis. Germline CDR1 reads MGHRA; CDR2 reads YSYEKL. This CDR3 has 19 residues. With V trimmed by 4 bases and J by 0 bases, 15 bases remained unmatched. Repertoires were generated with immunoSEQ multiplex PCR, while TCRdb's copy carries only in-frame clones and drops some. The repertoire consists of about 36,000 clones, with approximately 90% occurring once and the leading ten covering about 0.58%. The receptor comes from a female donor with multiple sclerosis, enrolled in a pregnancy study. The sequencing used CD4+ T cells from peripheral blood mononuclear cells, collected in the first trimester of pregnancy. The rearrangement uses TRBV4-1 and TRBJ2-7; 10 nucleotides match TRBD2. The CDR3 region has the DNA TGCGCCAGCAGCCGAATACTAGCGGGGAACGATAGGACCTCCTACGAGCAGTACTTC. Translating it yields CASSRILAGNDRTSYEQYF.